This T cell receptor (beta chain) originates from a study of T cells in Graves' hyperthyroidism and ophthalmopathy. What was amplified from RNA transcripts were TCR beta CDR3 regions. Researchers ran a first-round RT-PCR on the TCR CDR3 using the HTBI primer set. TCRdb independently ran MiXCR on the multiplex PCR reads; one entry per CDR3 protein. The sample shows about 380,000 distinct CDR3 sequences, around 18% of them seen only once. Notes on this clonotype: As yet, its antigen is unknown.

Study-wide findings and caveats: Expanded thyroid clonotypes (above 0.001) were mostly also found in blood.

The V gene lost 4 bases and the J gene lost 0 bases, with 10 bases spanning the gap. This CDR3 has 15 residues. Germline CDR1 and CDR2: LNHDA and SQIVND (reference sequence). Reasons for excluding patients were uncontrolled infection, other autoimmune disease, pregnancy or lactation. Diagnoses were established using clinical symptoms, serum thyroxine and TRAb, thyroid ultrasound and orbital computed tomography. This sequence joins TRBV19 and TRBJ1-5; D unresolved. The sequence was obtained from a man aged 18 to 35 with Graves' ophthalmopathy. The sample taken for sequencing was blood. The DNA for the CDR3 is TGTGCCAGTAGTAAGGGCCGGAGTAGCAATCAGCCCCAGCATTTT. It yields the protein CASSKGRSSNQPQHF.